This TCR beta chain emerged from a study of glioma-infiltrating T cells listed by TCRdb under 2016. About the full investigation: Glioma tissue, non-neoplastic brain tissue and matched peripheral blood mononuclear cells were used as sources from which TCR alpha- and beta-chain repertoires were sequenced. Three low-grade glioma patients, roughly 8 primary glioblastoma patients and three non-glioma patients contributing non-neoplastic brain tissue were included in the paired cohort. To measure divergence between tissue and blood T-cell populations, each tissue-infiltrating repertoire was compared with the peripheral blood repertoire of the same patient.

Based on the germline V gene, the CDR1 and CDR2 sequences are SGHTA and FQGNSA. The CDR3, cysteine through phenylalanine, is 15 amino acids long. The read is trimmed to its CDR3 DNA, 45 bases read in frame from base 1. TCR alpha and beta CDR3 regions were amplified with the iRepertoire nested amplicon-rescue multiplex PCR (arm-PCR) platform from RNA. The input for one-step reverse transcription and amplification was roughly 85-400 ng of tissue mRNA or PBMC total RNA. Following bead purification, Illumina adapters were added by a secondary multiplex PCR, and the libraries were gel-purified between 200 and 400 bp. Libraries carried internal 6-nucleotide barcodes used for demultiplexing. Sequencing of the libraries was done on an Illumina MiSeq using 2x220 or 2x250 nucleotide paired-end reads. Per the source publication's procedure: FLASH 1.2.11 was used to merge paired reads, and BWA-MEM then aligned the reads to the GRCh37 human genome before TRA and TRB reads were extracted. V and J assignment used an IMGT-derived reference of cassette sequences and CDR3 motifs that included pseudogenes. Three-frame translation of reads was performed, and productive CDR3s were defined as those with a C...FGXG motif and no stop codons. Clonotypes were defined as unique combinations of V-J cassette pair and CDR3 amino acid sequence. Hamming distance filtering was applied to reads, with thresholds set by the sequence error rate of each sample in mapped regions. TCRdb itself trimmed the public reads at Q25 with fastp, ran MiXCR and retained productive beta chains. Rows with a matching CDR3 protein are joined into one entry that keeps the most common DNA and genes. These V and J calls rely on TCRdb rather than the paper's analysis. The table for this sample lists about 99,000 distinct CDR3 sequences; around 28% of them were counted only once. Of the sample, less than 55% falls within the top ten clones.

Results and caveats for the whole study, not just this receptor: VJ-independent divergence between tissue and blood was found to be below expectation in non-neoplastic patients but above expectation in all gliomas, particularly low-grade gliomas. Group comparisons were based on small numbers of patients: three non-neoplastic, three low-grade glioma and 7 to 9 glioblastoma patients. Tissue and blood shared very few CDR3 sequences, a result attributed to high CDR3 diversity and limited sampling.

This clonotype was recorded only once. The antigen it recognizes is unknown. A junction end diverges from the germline sequence, so it may reflect a read error. The V gene is TRBV7-2 and the J gene is TRBJ2-5; the D region possibly corresponds to TRBD1 (6 bases align). What was sequenced was glioma tissue, nonneoplastic brain tissue, or PBMCs (not recorded which). This sequence was found in a human donor with low-grade glioma or glioblastoma, undergoing nonglioma brain surgery, or in good health (not recorded which). The sequence in DNA is TGTGCCAGCAGCACAACACAGGGCGCTAAGGAGACTCAGTACTTC. This is translated as CASSTTQGAKETQYF.